The TCR beta chain described here comes from a study of shared clonotypes between healthy human individuals. Trimming removed 5 bases at V and 9 bases at J, with 8 bases between. CDR3 size: 11 residues. CDR1 and CDR2 (germline): SGHTA, FQGNSA. Sequencing was performed with immunoSEQ multiplex PCR; in TCRdb, only in-frame clones are kept and a portion is missing. The top ten clones hold 0.37% of a sample with some 2,500,000 clones, 85% to 95% of them seen once. This clonotype originated in a man between 18 and 29 years old in good health. Some clones in this sample may be carry-over from other donors' samples. The rearrangement links TRBV7-2 to TRBJ2-1; no clear D gene. The sample taken for sequencing was naive CD4+ T cells from PBMCs. The subset was: CD45RA+ positively selected. The CDR3 sequence is CASSPRSEQFF. The CDR3 nucleotides read TGTGCCAGCAGCCCCAGGTCTGAGCAGTTCTTC.